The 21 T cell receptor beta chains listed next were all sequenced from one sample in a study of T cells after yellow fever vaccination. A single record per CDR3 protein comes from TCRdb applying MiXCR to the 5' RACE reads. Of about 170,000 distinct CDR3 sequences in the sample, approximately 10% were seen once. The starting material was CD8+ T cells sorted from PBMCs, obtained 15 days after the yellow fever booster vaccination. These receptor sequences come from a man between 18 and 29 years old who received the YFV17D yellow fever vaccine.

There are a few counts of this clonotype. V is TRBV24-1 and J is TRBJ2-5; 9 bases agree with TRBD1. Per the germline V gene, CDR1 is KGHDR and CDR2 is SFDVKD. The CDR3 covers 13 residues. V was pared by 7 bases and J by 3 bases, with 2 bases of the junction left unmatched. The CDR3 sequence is CATRRQGEETQYF. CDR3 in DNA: TGTGCCACCAGAAGACAGGGGGAAGAGACCCAGTACTTC.

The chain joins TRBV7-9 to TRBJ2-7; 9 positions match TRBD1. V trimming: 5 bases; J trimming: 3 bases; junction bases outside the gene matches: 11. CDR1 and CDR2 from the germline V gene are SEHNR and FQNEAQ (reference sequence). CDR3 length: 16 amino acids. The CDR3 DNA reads TGTGCCAGCAGCACCCGGACAGGGGAGGTTGTCTACGAGCAGTACTTC. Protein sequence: CASSTRTGEVVYEQYF.

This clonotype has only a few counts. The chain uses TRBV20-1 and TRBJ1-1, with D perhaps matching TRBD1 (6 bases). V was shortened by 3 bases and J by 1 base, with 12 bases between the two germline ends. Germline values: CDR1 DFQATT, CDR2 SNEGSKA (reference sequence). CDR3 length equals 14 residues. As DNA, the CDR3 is TGCAGTGCTAGTCACAGGGAATCGAACACTGAAGCTTTCTTT. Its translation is CSASHRESNTEAFF.

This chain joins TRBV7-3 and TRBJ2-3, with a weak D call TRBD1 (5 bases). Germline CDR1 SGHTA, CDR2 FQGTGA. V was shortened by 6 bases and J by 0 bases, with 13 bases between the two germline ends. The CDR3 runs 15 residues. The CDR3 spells CASREMGQSTDTQYF. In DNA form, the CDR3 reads TGTGCCAGCAGAGAGATGGGGCAGAGCACAGATACGCAGTATTTT.

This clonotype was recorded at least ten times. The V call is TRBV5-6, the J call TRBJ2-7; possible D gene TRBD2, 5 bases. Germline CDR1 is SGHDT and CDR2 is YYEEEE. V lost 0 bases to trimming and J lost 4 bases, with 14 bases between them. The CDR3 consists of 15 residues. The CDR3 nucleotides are TGTGCCAGCAGCTTGGACGGAGGCCCGGGGTACGAGCAGTACTTC. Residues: CASSLDGGPGYEQYF.

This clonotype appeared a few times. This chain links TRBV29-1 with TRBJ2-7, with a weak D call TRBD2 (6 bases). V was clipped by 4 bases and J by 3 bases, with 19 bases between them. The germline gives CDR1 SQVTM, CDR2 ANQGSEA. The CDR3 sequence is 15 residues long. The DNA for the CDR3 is TGCAGCGTTGTCCTTGTGGGGGGAATGGACTACGAGCAGTACTTC. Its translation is CSVVLVGGMDYEQYF.

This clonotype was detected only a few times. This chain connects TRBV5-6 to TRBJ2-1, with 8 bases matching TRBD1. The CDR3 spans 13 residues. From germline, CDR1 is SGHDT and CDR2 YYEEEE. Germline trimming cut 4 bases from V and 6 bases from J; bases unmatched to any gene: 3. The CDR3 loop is CASSQTGVNEQFF. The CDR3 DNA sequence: TGTGCCAGCAGCCAGACAGGGGTCAATGAGCAGTTCTTC. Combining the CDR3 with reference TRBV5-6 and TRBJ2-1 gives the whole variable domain DAGVTQSPTHLIKTRGQQVTLRCSPKSGHDTVSWYQQALGQGPQFIFQYYEEEERQRGNFPDRFSGHQFPNYSSELNVNALLLGDSALYLCASSQTGVNEQFFGPGTRLTVL.

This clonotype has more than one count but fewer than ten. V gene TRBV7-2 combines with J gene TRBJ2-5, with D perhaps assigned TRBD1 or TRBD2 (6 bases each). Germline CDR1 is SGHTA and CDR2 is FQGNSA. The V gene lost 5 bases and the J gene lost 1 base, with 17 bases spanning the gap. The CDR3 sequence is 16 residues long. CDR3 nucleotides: TGTGCCAGCAGCCCAACGGGGGCGGGGCCCCAAGAGACCCAGTACTTC. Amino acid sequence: CASSPTGAGPQETQYF.

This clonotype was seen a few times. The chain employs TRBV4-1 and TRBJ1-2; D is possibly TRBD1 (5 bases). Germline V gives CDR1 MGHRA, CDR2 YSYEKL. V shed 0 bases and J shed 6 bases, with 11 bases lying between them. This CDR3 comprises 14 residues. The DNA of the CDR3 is TGCGCCAGCAGCCAAGAGGGGGTCGGGCATGGCTACACCTTC. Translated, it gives CASSQEGVGHGYTF.

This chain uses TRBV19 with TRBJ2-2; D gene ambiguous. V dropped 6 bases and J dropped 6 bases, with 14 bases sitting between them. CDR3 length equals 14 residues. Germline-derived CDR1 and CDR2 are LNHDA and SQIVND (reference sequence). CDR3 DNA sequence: TGTGCCAGTAGGGAAGTGGGTTTGGCCGGGGAGCTGTTTTTT. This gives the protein CASREVGLAGELFF.

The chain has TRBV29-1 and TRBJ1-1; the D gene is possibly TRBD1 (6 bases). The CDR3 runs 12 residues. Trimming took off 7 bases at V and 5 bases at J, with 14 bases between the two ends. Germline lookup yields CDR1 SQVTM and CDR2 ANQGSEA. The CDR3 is CSGYRVRTEAFF. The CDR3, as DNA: TGCAGCGGCTACAGGGTTAGGACTGAAGCTTTCTTT.

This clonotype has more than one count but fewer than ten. The CDR3 DNA follows: TGTGCCAGCGGTGGGAGACAGGGGGCGGACGGGGAGCTGTTTTTT. This codes for CASGGRQGADGELFF. This chain joins TRBV12-3 or TRBV12-4 and TRBJ2-2; 10 positions match TRBD1. V shed 8 bases, J shed 7 bases, and the junction held 10 bases outside the gene matches. The CDR3 runs 15 residues.

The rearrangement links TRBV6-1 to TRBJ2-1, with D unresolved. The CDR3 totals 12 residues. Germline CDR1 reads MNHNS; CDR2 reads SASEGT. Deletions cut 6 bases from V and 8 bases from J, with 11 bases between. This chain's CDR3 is CASRERYDEQFF. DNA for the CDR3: TGTGCCAGCAGGGAAAGATACGATGAGCAGTTCTTC.

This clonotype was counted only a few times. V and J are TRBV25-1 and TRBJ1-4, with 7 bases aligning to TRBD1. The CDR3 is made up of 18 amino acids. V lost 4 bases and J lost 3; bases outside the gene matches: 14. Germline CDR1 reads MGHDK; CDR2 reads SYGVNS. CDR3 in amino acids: CASSGLTPQGGANEKLFF. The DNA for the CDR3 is TGTGCCAGCAGTGGCCTAACACCGCAGGGGGGGGCTAATGAAAAACTGTTTTTT.

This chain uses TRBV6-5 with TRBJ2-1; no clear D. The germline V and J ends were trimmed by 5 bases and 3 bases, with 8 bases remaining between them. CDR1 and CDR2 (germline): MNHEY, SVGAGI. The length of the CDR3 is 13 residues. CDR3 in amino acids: CASSTPLYNEQFF. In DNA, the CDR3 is TGTGCCAGCAGTACTCCCCTCTACAATGAGCAGTTCTTC.

The CDR3 DNA reads as TGTGCCACCCGGGACAACCAAGAGACCCAGTACTTC. It translates to CATRDNQETQYF. V usage is TRBV24-1 and J usage is TRBJ2-5; a weak D match, TRBD1 (6 bases). Germline V gene sequence: CDR1 KGHDR, CDR2 SFDVKD. Trimming took 9 bases from V and 0 from J, leaving 7 bases between them. CDR3 length equals 12 residues.

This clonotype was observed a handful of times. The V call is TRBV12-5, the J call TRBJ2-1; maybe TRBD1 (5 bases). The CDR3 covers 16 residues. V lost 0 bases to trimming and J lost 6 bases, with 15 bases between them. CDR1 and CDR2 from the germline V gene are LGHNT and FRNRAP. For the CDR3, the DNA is TGTGCTAGTGGTTTGGTCACAGGTGCCCCAGGCAATGAGCAGTTCTTC. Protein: CASGLVTGAPGNEQFF. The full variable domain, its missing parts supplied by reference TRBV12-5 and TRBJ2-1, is DARVTQTPRHKVTEMGQEVTMRCQPILGHNTVFWYRQTMMQGLELLAYFRNRAPLDDSGMPKDRFSAEMPDATLATLKIQPSEPRDSAVYFCASGLVTGAPGNEQFFGPGTRLTVL.

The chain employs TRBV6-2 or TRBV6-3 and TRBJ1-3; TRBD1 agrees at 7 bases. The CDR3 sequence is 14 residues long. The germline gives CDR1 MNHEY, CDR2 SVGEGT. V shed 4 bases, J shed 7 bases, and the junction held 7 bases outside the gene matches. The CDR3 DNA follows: TGTGCCAGCAGTTCCCAGGGACAGAGGAACACCATATATTTT. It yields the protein CASSSQGQRNTIYF.

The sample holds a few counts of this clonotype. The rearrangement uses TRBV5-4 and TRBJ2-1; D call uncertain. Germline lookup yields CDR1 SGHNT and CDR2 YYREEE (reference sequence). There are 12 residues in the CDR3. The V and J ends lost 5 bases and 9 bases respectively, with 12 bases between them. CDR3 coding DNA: TGTGCCAGCAGTCGAGAACCCCCTGAGCAGTTCTTC. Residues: CASSREPPEQFF.

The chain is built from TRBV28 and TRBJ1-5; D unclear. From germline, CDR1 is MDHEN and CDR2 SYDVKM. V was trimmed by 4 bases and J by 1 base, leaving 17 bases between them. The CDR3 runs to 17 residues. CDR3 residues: CASSSPPGRESNQPQHF. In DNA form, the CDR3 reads TGTGCCAGCAGTTCCCCTCCGGGAAGGGAAAGCAATCAGCCCCAGCATTTT.

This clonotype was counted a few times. The CDR3 sequence: CASSSRGVQQYF. The CDR3, as DNA: TGTGCCAGCAGTTCTCGGGGGGTGCAGCAGTACTTC. This sequence joins TRBV12-3 or TRBV12-4 and TRBJ2-7; 7 bases align to TRBD2. After removal of 4 bases from V and 8 bases from J, the junction contained 5 bases not matched to a gene. The CDR3 totals 12 residues.